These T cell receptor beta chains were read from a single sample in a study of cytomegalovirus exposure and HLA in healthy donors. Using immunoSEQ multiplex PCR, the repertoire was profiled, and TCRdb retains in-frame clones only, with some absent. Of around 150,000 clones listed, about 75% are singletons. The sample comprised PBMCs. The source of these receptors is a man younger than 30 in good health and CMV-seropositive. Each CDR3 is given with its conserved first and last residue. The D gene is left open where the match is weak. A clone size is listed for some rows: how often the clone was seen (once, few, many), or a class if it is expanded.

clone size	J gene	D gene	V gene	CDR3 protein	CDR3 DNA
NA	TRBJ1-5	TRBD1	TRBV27	CASSPVQGYNQPQHF	TGTGCCAGCAGTCCAGTACAGGGGTACAATCAGCCCCAGCATTTT
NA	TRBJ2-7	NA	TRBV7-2	CASSPSYEQYF	TGTGCCAGCAGTCCATCCTACGAGCAGTACTTC
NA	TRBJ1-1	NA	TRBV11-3	CASSRGAGTEAFF	TGTGCCAGCAGCAGAGGCGCCGGAACTGAAGCTTTCTTT
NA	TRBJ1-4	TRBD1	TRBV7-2	CASSSGTGGMGKLFF	TGTGCCAGCAGCTCAGGGACAGGGGGAATGGGAAAACTGTTTTTT
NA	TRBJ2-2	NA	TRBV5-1	CASSPQEAGELFF	TGCGCCAGCAGCCCCCAGGAGGCCGGGGAGCTGTTTTTT
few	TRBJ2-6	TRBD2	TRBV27	CASSLFGGGRNALGANVLTF	TGTGCCAGCAGTTTATTCGGGGGGGGGAGAAACGCCCTTGGGGCCAACGTCCTGACTTTC
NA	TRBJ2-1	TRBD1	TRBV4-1	CASSYYTGTGGHNEQFF	TGCGCCAGCAGCTACTATACCGGGACAGGGGGTCACAATGAGCAGTTCTTC
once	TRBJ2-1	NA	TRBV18	CASSFNRDFEQFF	TGTGCCAGCTCATTTAACAGGGATTTCGAGCAGTTCTTC
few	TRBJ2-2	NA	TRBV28	CASSFQGPALNTGELFF	TGTGCCAGCAGTTTCCAGGGCCCAGCTTTGAACACCGGGGAGCTGTTTTTT
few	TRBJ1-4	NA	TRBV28	CASSLAGREKLFF	TGTGCCAGCAGTCTCGCAGGGAGGGAAAAACTGTTTTTT
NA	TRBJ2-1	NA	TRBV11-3	CASSLEGLGGNEQFF	TGTGCCAGCAGCTTAGAAGGATTAGGAGGCAATGAGCAGTTCTTC
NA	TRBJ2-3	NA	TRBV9	CASSVVGEAYDTQYF	TGTGCCAGCAGCGTCGTGGGAGAAGCGTATGATACGCAGTATTTT
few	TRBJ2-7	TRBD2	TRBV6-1	CASSEDSGALYEQYF	TGTGCCAGCAGTGAAGACAGCGGGGCCCTCTACGAGCAGTACTTC
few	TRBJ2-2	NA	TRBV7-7	CASSLSYNTGELFF	TGTGCTAGCAGCTTATCGTATAACACCGGGGAGCTGTTTTTT
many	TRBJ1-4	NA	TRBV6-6	CASTLRATNEKLFF	TGTGCCAGCACTTTACGGGCAACTAATGAAAAACTGTTTTTT
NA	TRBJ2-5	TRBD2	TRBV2	CASNDLAVTETQYF	TGTGCCAGCAACGACCTAGCGGTTACGGAGACCCAGTACTTC
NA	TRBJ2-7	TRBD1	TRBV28	CASSPSTGGREFGQYF	TGTGCCAGCAGTCCCAGCACAGGGGGCAGGGAGTTTGGGCAGTACTTC
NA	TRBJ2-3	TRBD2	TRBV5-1	CASSLGGSGTDTQYF	TGCGCCAGCAGCTTGGGCGGGAGTGGCACAGATACGCAGTATTTT
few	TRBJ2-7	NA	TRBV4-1	CASSPGRDEEQYF	TGCGCCAGCAGCCCCGGCAGGGATGAAGAGCAGTACTTC
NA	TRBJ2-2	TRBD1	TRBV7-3	CASHAFGGRGLHTGELFF	TGTGCCAGCCACGCTTTTGGGGGCAGGGGGTTACACACCGGGGAGCTGTTTTTT
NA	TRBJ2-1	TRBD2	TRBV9	CASSPRLAGRGGDEQFF	TGTGCCAGCAGCCCAAGACTAGCGGGCAGAGGAGGTGATGAGCAGTTCTTC
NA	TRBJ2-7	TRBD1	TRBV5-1	CASSNRQGYEQYF	TGCGCCAGCAGCAATAGACAGGGCTACGAGCAGTACTTC
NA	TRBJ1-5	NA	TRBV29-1	CSVAYDNSNQPQHF	TGCAGCGTTGCCTACGACAATAGCAATCAGCCCCAGCATTTT
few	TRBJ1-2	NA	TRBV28	CASRSGLGAGYGYTF	TGTGCCAGCAGGTCCGGCCTAGGGGCTGGCTATGGCTACACCTTC
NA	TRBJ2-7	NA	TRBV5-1	CASSLGSSDEQYF	TGCGCCAGCAGCTTGGGAAGCTCGGACGAGCAGTACTTC
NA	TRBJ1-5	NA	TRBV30	CAWRTGANQPQHF	TGTGCCTGGAGAACAGGTGCCAATCAGCCCCAGCATTTT
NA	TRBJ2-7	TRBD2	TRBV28	CASTEASGSYSEQYF	TGTGCCAGCACGGAAGCGAGCGGGAGCTATAGCGAGCAGTACTTC
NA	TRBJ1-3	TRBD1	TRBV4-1	CASSRDRGSAGNTIYF	TGCGCCAGCAGCAGAGACAGGGGTTCCGCTGGAAACACCATATATTTT
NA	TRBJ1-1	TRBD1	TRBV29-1	CSVVRTGGMAEAFF	TGCAGCGTAGTAAGGACAGGGGGAATGGCTGAAGCTTTCTTT
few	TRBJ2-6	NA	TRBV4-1	CASSLPLAGANVLTF	TGCGCCAGCAGCCTACCCCTAGCTGGGGCCAACGTCCTGACTTTC
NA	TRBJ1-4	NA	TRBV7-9	CASSQPFGDRTNEKLFF	TGTGCCAGCAGCCAACCCTTTGGCGACAGAACTAATGAAAAACTGTTTTTT
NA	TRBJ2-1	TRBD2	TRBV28	CASSTAGGIYNEQFF	TGTGCCAGCAGTACAGCGGGAGGAATCTACAATGAGCAGTTCTTC
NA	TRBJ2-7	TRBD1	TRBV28	CASRAQGAGYEQYF	TGTGCCAGCAGAGCACAGGGGGCGGGCTACGAGCAGTACTTC
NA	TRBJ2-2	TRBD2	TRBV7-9	CASILAGVGTGELFF	TGTGCCAGCATCCTAGCGGGAGTTGGCACCGGGGAGCTGTTTTTT
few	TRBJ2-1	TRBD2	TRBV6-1	CASSEASGRSNEQFF	TGTGCCAGCAGTGAAGCGAGCGGGAGATCCAATGAGCAGTTCTTC
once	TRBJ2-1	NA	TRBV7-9	CSSSLTPQNNEQFF	TGTTCCAGCAGCTTAACCCCGCAGAACAATGAGCAGTTCTTC
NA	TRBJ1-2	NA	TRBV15	CATSAGGDYGYTF	TGTGCCACCAGCGCAGGAGGGGACTATGGCTACACCTTC
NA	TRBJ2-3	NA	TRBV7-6	CASSLIHTDTQYF	TGTGCCAGCAGCTTAATTCACACAGATACGCAGTATTTT
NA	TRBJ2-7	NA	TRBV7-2	CASSLGLRPYEQYF	TGTGCCAGCAGCTTAGGACTGCGACCCTACGAGCAGTACTTC
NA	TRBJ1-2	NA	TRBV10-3	CAISGGPFGGYTF	TGTGCCATTAGTGGGGGGCCCTTTGGCGGCTACACCTTC
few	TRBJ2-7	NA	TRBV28	CASSLRVSYEQYF	TGTGCCAGCAGCCTTCGGGTTTCCTACGAGCAGTACTTC
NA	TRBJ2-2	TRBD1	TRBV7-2	CASSSRDSLFPGELFF	TGTGCCAGCAGCTCGAGGGACAGCCTCTTTCCCGGGGAGCTGTTTTTT
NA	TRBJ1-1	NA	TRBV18	CASYRTANTEAFF	TGTGCCAGCTACCGGACAGCGAACACTGAAGCTTTCTTT
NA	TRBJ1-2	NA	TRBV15	CATSRPPTGPWGYGYTF	TGTGCCACCAGCAGACCTCCCACAGGGCCCTGGGGCTATGGCTACACCTTC
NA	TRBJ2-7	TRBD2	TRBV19	CASSIRRTSGLAEQYF	TGTGCCAGTAGTATACGGAGGACGTCGGGACTAGCCGAGCAGTACTTC
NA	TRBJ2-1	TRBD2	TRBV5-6	CASSLAGLAEEDSYNEQFF	TGTGCCAGCAGCTTGGCGGGACTAGCGGAGGAGGACTCCTACAATGAGCAGTTCTTC
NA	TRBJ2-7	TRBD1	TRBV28	CASFRTGTGAREQYF	TGTGCCAGCTTCCGCACCGGGACAGGGGCTCGGGAGCAGTACTTC
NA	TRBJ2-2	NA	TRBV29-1	CSAGDTGELFF	TGCAGCGCAGGGGACACCGGGGAGCTGTTTTTT
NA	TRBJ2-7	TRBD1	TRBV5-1	CASHVNQGQADEQYF	TGCGCCAGCCACGTTAACCAGGGACAGGCGGACGAGCAGTACTTC